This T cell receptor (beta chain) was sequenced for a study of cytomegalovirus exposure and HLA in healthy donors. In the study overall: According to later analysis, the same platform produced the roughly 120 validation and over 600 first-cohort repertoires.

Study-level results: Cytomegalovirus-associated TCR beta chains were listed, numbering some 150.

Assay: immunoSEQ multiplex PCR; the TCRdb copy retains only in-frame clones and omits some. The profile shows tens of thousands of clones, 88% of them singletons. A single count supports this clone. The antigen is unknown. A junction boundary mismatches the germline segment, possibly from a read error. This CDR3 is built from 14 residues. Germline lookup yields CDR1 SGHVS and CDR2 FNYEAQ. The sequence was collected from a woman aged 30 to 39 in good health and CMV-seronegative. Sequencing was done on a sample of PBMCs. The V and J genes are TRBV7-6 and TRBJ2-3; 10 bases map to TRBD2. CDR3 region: CASSLAGAGDTQYF. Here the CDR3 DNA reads TGTGCCAGCAGCCTAGCGGGAGCGGGAGATACGCAGTATTTT. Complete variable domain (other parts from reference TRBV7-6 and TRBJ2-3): GAGVSQSPRYKVTKRGQDVALRCDPISGHVSLYWYRQALGQGPEFLTYFNYEAQQDKSGLPNDRFSAERPEGSISTLTIQRTEQRDSAMYRCASSLAGAGDTQYFGPGTRLTVL.